Shown below are 29 T cell receptor beta chains from a single sample sequenced in a study of beta chain features in type 1 diabetes. Study results and limitations: Shortening of TCRB CDR3s, moderate but significant, appeared in all four CD4+ subsets of Type 1 diabetes patients.

Expressed TCRB transcripts were sequenced after all isolated RNA was converted to cDNA. TCRdb keeps only in-frame clones here, not all; method: immunoSEQ multiplex PCR. The sample records 250,000 to 300,000 clones, approximately 15% being singletons. These receptors' antigens are unknown. Sequenced input: naive CD4+ T cells from blood. These receptor sequences come from a man aged 25-45 years with type 1 diabetes.

This sequence joins TRBV7-2 and TRBJ2-3; 13 bases are shared with TRBD2. The CDR3 runs to 16 residues. The germline V gene has CDR1 SGHTA and CDR2 FQGNSA. Trimming at V came to 4 bases and at J to 3 bases, leaving 4 bases not matched to a gene. This CDR3 is CASSSQLAGGTDTQYF. CDR3 bases: TGTGCCAGCAGCTCGCAACTAGCGGGAGGGACAGATACGCAGTATTTT.

CDR3 sequence reads: CASSYMGQGTGELFF. DNA of the CDR3: TGTGCCAGCAGTTACATGGGACAGGGGACCGGGGAGCTGTTTTTT. The chain recombines TRBV6-5 with TRBJ2-2, with TRBD1 identical over 10 bases. Trimming removed 2 bases from V and 5 bases from J; junction bases left unmatched: 2. Germline V gene lookup returns CDR1 MNHEY and CDR2 SVGAGI. The CDR3 has 15 amino acids.

This clone was recorded a few times. The J gene is TRBJ2-1, the V gene TRBV10-3, with D tentatively TRBD1 (5 bases). With 2 bases removed from V and 7 bases from J, the gap between germline ends came to 12 bases. The CDR3 has 14 residues. CDR1 and CDR2 (germline): ENHRY, SYGVKD. As DNA, the CDR3 is TGTGCCATCAGTGAGCAAGTAGGGGCAAATGAGCAGTTCTTC. This translates into CAISEQVGANEQFF.

The chain recombines TRBV4-1 with TRBJ1-5; tentative D call: TRBD1 (5 bases). The germline V and J ends were trimmed by 1 base and 1 base, with 14 bases remaining between them. The germline gives CDR1 MGHRA, CDR2 YSYEKL. CDR3 length: 17 residues. CDR3 coding DNA: TGCGCCAGCAGCCAAGTAGCTTGGGGGGTGAGCAATCAGCCCCAGCATTTT. Translating gives CASSQVAWGVSNQPQHF.

This clone was seen a single time. This rearrangement joins TRBV4-3 to TRBJ2-5, with D possibly being TRBD1 (7 bases). The J call is uncertain, as TRBJ2-7 better fits the DNA end. Per germline, CDR1 LGHNA and CDR2 YSLEER. CDR3 length equals 16 residues. This chain's CDR3 is CASSQGQVQGGYEQYF. For the CDR3, the DNA is TGCGCCAGCAGCCAAGGTCAGGTTCAGGGGGGCTACGAGCAGTACTTC.

The V gene is TRBV30, the J gene TRBJ1-4; 9 bases match TRBD1. The CDR3 consists of 15 residues. The ends lost 2 bases at V and 2 bases at J; junction bases unmatched: 3. CDR1 and CDR2 from the germline V gene are GTSNPN and SVGIG (reference sequence). The CDR3 reads CAWSSGTGTNEKLFF. The DNA for the CDR3 is TGTGCCTGGAGTTCCGGGACAGGGACTAATGAAAAACTGTTTTTT.

This clone has a handful of counts. The CDR3 nucleotides are TGTGCCAGCTCACCATTCTCGGGACAGGGAACCTTGAGTGAGCAGTTCTTC. Residues: CASSPFSGQGTLSEQFF. The chain combines TRBV18 with TRBJ2-1; 9 positions match TRBD1. Unmatched junction bases numbered 14, after V lost 2 bases and J lost 9 bases. The CDR3 covers 17 residues. Germline assignment: CDR1 KGHSH and CDR2 LQKENI.

The chain uses TRBV5-1 and TRBJ2-7; D might be TRBD1 (5 bases). The germline V gene has CDR1 SGHRS and CDR2 YFSETQ. The CDR3 is made up of 13 amino acids. V was shortened by 4 bases and J by 0 bases, with 8 bases between the two germline ends. The CDR3 coding sequence is TGCGCCAGCAGCAGGGGTGGCTCCTACGAGCAGTACTTC. It specifies CASSRGGSYEQYF.

V and J are TRBV7-2 and TRBJ2-3, with D tentatively TRBD2 (6 bases). The germline CDR1 and CDR2 sequences are SGHTA and FQGNSA. With 5 bases removed from V and 2 bases from J, the gap between germline ends came to 14 bases. This CDR3 comprises 15 residues. CDR3 region: CASSARRADTDTQYF. CDR3 sequence (DNA): TGTGCCAGCAGCGCCCGGAGGGCCGACACAGATACGCAGTATTTT.

This clone was seen more than once but under ten times. The chain joins TRBV7-2 to TRBJ2-2; possibly TRBD1 for D (6 bases). Germline V gives CDR1 SGHTA, CDR2 FQGNSA. The CDR3 covers 13 residues. V lost 4 bases to trimming and J lost 6 bases, with 9 bases between them. The CDR3 region has the DNA TGTGCCAGCAGCTCACAGGGATCCGGGGAGCTGTTTTTT. This sequence encodes CASSSQGSGELFF. Complete variable domain (other parts from reference TRBV7-2 and TRBJ2-2): GAGVSQSPSNKVTEKGKDVELRCDPISGHTALYWYRQSLGQGLEFLIYFQGNSAPDKSGLPSDRFSAERTGGSVSTLTIQRTQQEDSAVYLCASSSQGSGELFFGEGSRLTVL.

The V gene is TRBV5-4, the J gene TRBJ2-1, with a possible D match to TRBD1 (6 bases). V gave up 2 bases and J gave up 12 bases, with 12 bases separating them. Germline CDR1 SGHNT, CDR2 YYREEE (reference sequence). The CDR3 sequence is 12 residues long. The CDR3 DNA reads as TGTGCCAGCAGCTTACCGAGAGGGGGGCAGTTCTTC. This gives the protein CASSLPRGGQFF.

The rearrangement joins TRBV2 to TRBJ1-1, with 8 bases identical to TRBD1. CDR1 and CDR2 (germline): SNHLY, FYNNEI. V dropped 7 bases and J dropped 7; count of bases not matched to a gene: 5. The CDR3 loop spans 12 amino acids. The DNA for the CDR3 is TGTGCCAGCACCGGACAGGGACTTGAAGCTTTCTTT. It encodes CASTGQGLEAFF.

The V gene is TRBV19, the J gene TRBJ2-7; 9 nucleotides align to TRBD2. Germline CDR1 and CDR2: LNHDA and SQIVND (reference sequence). J was trimmed by 1 base and V by 5 bases; bases with no gene match: 6. The CDR3 has 15 residues. CDR3 in DNA: TGTGCCAGTAGTGCGTCGACTAGCGGATCCTACGAGCAGTACTTC. Translation: CASSASTSGSYEQYF.

The rearrangement uses TRBV18 and TRBJ2-1, with D unresolved. CDR1 is KGHSH, CDR2 LQKENI, per germline. Trimming cost V 2 bases and J 0 bases, with 11 bases left between them. The CDR3 totals 16 residues. The CDR3: CASSPRLPSSYNEQFF. The DNA for the CDR3 is TGTGCCAGCTCACCAAGACTCCCGAGCTCCTACAATGAGCAGTTCTTC.

The genes are TRBV9 and TRBJ2-3, with TRBD2 matching over 10 bases. Germline CDR1 and CDR2: SGDLS and YYNGEE. The CDR3 has 16 amino acids. Unmatched junction bases numbered 7, after V lost 1 base and J lost 5 bases. The CDR3 protein is CASSVQSGRALDTQYF. CDR3 in DNA: TGTGCCAGCAGCGTACAGAGCGGGAGGGCCCTAGATACGCAGTATTTT.

V usage is TRBV7-9 and J usage is TRBJ2-7, with 8 bases that match TRBD2. CDR1 and CDR2 from the germline V gene are SEHNR and FQNEAQ (reference sequence). V lost 3 bases, J lost 2 bases, and 0 bases stayed unmatched. CDR3 length: 13 amino acids. CDR3 bases: TGTGCCAGCAGCTTTAGCGGGACCTACGAGCAGTACTTC. Its protein product is CASSFSGTYEQYF.

This sequence joins TRBV11-2 and TRBJ2-7; 7 bases match TRBD1. The CDR3 covers 15 residues. Germline lookup yields CDR1 SGHAT and CDR2 FQNNGV. J was trimmed by 2 bases and V by 3 bases; bases with no gene match: 7. The DNA for the CDR3 is TGTGCCAGCAGCTTTCTTAGGACAGGAGCCTACGAGCAGTACTTC. It yields the protein CASSFLRTGAYEQYF.

This clone was observed a handful of times. This sample also contains other DNA sequences that code for the same CDR3. This chain uses TRBV29-1 with TRBJ1-5; 9 bases match TRBD1. The CDR3 loop spans 13 amino acids. V lost 5 bases to trimming and J lost 4 bases; unmatched junction nucleotides: 3. Per the germline V gene, CDR1 is SQVTM and CDR2 is ANQGSEA. The DNA of the CDR3 is TGCAGCGTTCTAGGACAGGGGAATCAGCCCCAGCATTTT. Protein sequence: CSVLGQGNQPQHF.

The rearrangement joins TRBV9 to TRBJ1-4; a possible D gene is TRBD1 (5 bases). With 0 bases removed from V and 4 bases from J, the gap between germline ends came to 7 bases. In germline, CDR1 is SGDLS, CDR2 YYNGEE. CDR3 length equals 14 residues. The CDR3 spells CASSVAGINEKLFF. In DNA, the CDR3 is TGTGCCAGCAGCGTAGCAGGGATTAATGAAAAACTGTTTTTT.

V usage is TRBV7-2 and J usage is TRBJ1-3; maybe TRBD1 (5 bases). Looked up from germline, CDR1 is SGHTA and CDR2 is FQGNSA. CDR3 size: 15 residues. The V end lost 1 base, the J end lost 2 bases, and 9 bases lay between the germline ends. CDR3 protein: CASSLDRLTGNTIYF. The CDR3, as DNA: TGTGCCAGCAGCTTAGACAGGCTTACTGGAAACACCATATATTTT.

This clone was recorded a few times. The chain couples TRBV27 to TRBJ2-7; 7 bases align to TRBD2. Germline CDR1 reads MNHEY; CDR2 reads SMNVEV (reference sequence). The CDR3 has 15 amino acids. V shed 5 bases and J 3 bases; nucleotides not matched to a gene: 10. The CDR3, as DNA: TGTGCCAGCAGTCGCTGGGGAGCGGGATTCTACGAGCAGTACTTC. Amino acids: CASSRWGAGFYEQYF.

The chain employs TRBV20-1 and TRBJ1-2; 7 bases are a match to TRBD1. This CDR3 contains 11 residues. Germline CDR1 reads DFQATT; CDR2 reads SNEGSKA (reference sequence). J gave up 9 bases and V 5 bases, and 6 bases lay outside the gene matches. The chain's CDR3 is CSARQGDRYTF. The CDR3 region has the DNA TGCAGTGCTCGGCAGGGGGATCGCTACACCTTC.

The rearrangement joins TRBV9 to TRBJ2-7, with TRBD2 identical over 8 bases. CDR3 size: 14 residues. J lost 3 bases, V lost 1 base, and 3 bases had no gene match. Germline CDR1 reads SGDLS; CDR2 reads YYNGEE. CDR3 in amino acids: CASSVSAGGYEQYF. The CDR3 DNA is TGTGCCAGCAGCGTATCGGCGGGAGGCTACGAGCAGTACTTC.

This clone was counted only a few times. The J gene is TRBJ1-2, the V gene TRBV30, with TRBD1 as a possible D gene (5 bases). CDR1 and CDR2 from the germline V gene are GTSNPN and SVGIG (reference sequence). This CDR3 comprises 12 residues. Trimming took off 2 bases at V and 5 bases at J, with 9 bases between the two ends. The CDR3 region has the DNA TGTGCCTGGAGTTCGACAGTATATGGCTACACCTTC. Translating gives CAWSSTVYGYTF. The full variable domain, rest sourced from reference TRBV30 and TRBJ1-2, is SQTIHQWPATLVQPVGSPLSLECTVEGTSNPNLYWYRQAAGRGLQLLFYSVGIGQISSEVPQNLSASRPQDRQFILSSKKLLLSDSGFYLCAWSSTVYGYTFGSGTRLTVV.

This chain connects TRBV28 to TRBJ2-7, with 8 bases that match TRBD2. The CDR3 contains 14 residues. Germline values: CDR1 MDHEN, CDR2 SYDVKM. With 3 bases clipped from V and 0 bases from J, the junction kept 1 base outside the gene matches. In nucleotides, the CDR3 is TGTGCCAGCAGTTTCGCGGGGGGCTCCTACGAGCAGTACTTC. Protein: CASSFAGGSYEQYF.

This clone was found a few times. This chain uses TRBV2 with TRBJ1-2; TRBD1 might be the D (6 bases). The germline gives CDR1 SNHLY, CDR2 FYNNEI. Trimming stripped 5 bases from V and 3 bases from J, with 10 bases between. This CDR3 is 13 amino acids long. The CDR3 bases are TGTGCCAGCAGTCCACAGGGAGACTATGGCTACACCTTC. The encoded protein is CASSPQGDYGYTF. Filled out from reference TRBV2 and TRBJ1-2, the complete variable domain reads EPEVTQTPSHQVTQMGQEVILRCVPISNHLYFYWYRQILGQKVEFLVSFYNNEISEKSEIFDDQFSVERPDGSNFTLKIRSTKLEDSAMYFCASSPQGDYGYTFGSGTRLTVV.

In this sample, this clone turned up a few times. This rearrangement joins TRBV29-1 to TRBJ2-1, with 8 nucleotides matching TRBD2. The CDR3 totals 15 residues. The V segment lost 1 base and the J segment 2 bases; nucleotides outside the gene matches: 4. Germline V CDR1 and CDR2: SQVTM, ANQGSEA. CDR3 protein: CSVEGSSGAYNEQFF. The DNA of the CDR3 is TGCAGCGTTGAAGGTAGTAGCGGGGCCTACAATGAGCAGTTCTTC.

The table lists this clone with a few counts. CDR3 sequence (DNA): TGTGCCAGCAGTTTCCTAGCCGGGAGGGCCCAGCGGGGAAACATTCAGTACTTC. This codes for CASSFLAGRAQRGNIQYF. This chain uses TRBV28 with TRBJ2-4; 8 positions agree with TRBD2. Germline CDR1 reads MDHEN; CDR2 reads SYDVKM. This CDR3 has 18 residues. Trimming removed 3 bases from V and 6 bases from J; junction bases left unmatched: 16.

The chain is built from TRBV18 and TRBJ1-1, with D hard to call. CDR1 and CDR2 (germline): KGHSH, LQKENI. CDR3 length equals 15 residues. Trimming cost V 3 bases and J 5 bases, with 16 bases left between them. The CDR3 nucleotides are TGTGCCAGCTCACCCCCGGGATCCCCTAGGACTGAAGCTTTCTTT. Protein product: CASSPPGSPRTEAFF.